These T cell receptor beta chains were read from a single sample in a study of T-cell reconstitution after alpha-beta-depleted transplantation in children. TCRdb re-derived calls from the PCR reads in MiXCR, one entry per CDR3 protein. The data hold fewer than 150,000 distinct CDR3 sequences, with more than 9.5% observed a single time. Source: PBMCs, mostly from graft donor cells, taken 180 days after TCRalphabeta/CD19-depleted stem cell transplant. These receptors all stem from a girl less than two years old who had a stem cell transplant for combined immunodeficiency, so the T cells may come from the graft donor. Each CDR3 is given with its conserved first and last residue. D genes are given only for firm matches. Where a row states a size, it is once, few, many or the class of an expanded clone; other rows omit it.

cdr3_length d_call j_call clone_size v_call cdr3_aa cdr3_nt
11 NA TRBJ2-7 few TRBV5-4 CASSLLNEQYF TGTGCCAGCAGCTTGTTGAACGAGCAGTACTTC
14 NA TRBJ2-5 NA TRBV7-9 CASSLQQRRETQYF TGTGCCAGCAGCTTACAGCAGCGAAGAGAGACCCAGTACTTC
14 NA TRBJ1-5 NA TRBV20-1 CSARGTGIEKPQHF TGCAGTGCTAGGGGAACAGGGATAGAAAAGCCCCAGCATTTT
12 NA TRBJ2-2 many TRBV10-3 CATELGAGELFF TGTGCCACCGAACTAGGAGCCGGGGAGCTGTTTTTT
15 NA TRBJ2-2 few TRBV6-2/TRBV6-3 CASSLQGGGTGELFF TGTGCCAGCAGTTTACAAGGGGGAGGTACCGGGGAGCTGTTTTTT
15 NA TRBJ2-5 many TRBV10-3 CAISDQGGRQETQYF TGTGCCATCAGTGATCAGGGTGGGCGCCAAGAGACCCAGTACTTC
11 TRBD2 TRBJ2-7 many TRBV20-1 CSATRGGGKYF TGCAGTGCCACACGTGGGGGAGGGAAGTACTTC
14 NA TRBJ1-5 few TRBV12-3/TRBV12-4 CASSLQAGNQPQHF TGTGCCAGCAGTTTACAGGCGGGGAATCAGCCCCAGCATTTT
14 NA TRBJ2-5 many TRBV7-8 CASSRRGLQETQYF TGTGCCAGCAGCCGGAGGGGGCTCCAAGAGACCCAGTACTTC
15 TRBD1 TRBJ1-2 few TRBV9 CASSVAPGTGNGYTF TGTGCCAGCAGCGTAGCCCCCGGGACAGGGAATGGCTACACCTTC
12 NA TRBJ2-1 few TRBV2 CASLQGYNEQFF TGTGCCAGCCTACAGGGCTACAATGAGCAGTTCTTC
17 TRBD1 TRBJ2-7 many TRBV27 CASSFLGQVPVFYEQYF TGTGCCAGCAGTTTTCTCGGACAGGTCCCCGTTTTCTACGAGCAGTACTTC
16 TRBD2 TRBJ2-3 few TRBV9 CASSPRLAEITDTQYF TGTGCCAGCAGCCCCCGACTAGCGGAGATCACAGATACGCAGTATTTT
16 NA TRBJ2-5 NA TRBV20-1 CSALCEIRDCQETQYF TGCAGTGCTCTATGTGAAATCAGGGATTGTCAAGAGACCCAGTACTTC
11 NA TRBJ2-1 NA TRBV6-2/TRBV6-3 CASSYGNEQFF TGTGCCAGCAGTTACGGGAATGAGCAGTTCTTC
12 NA TRBJ2-5 few TRBV12-3/TRBV12-4 CASMGPEETQYF TGTGCCAGTATGGGACCGGAAGAGACCCAGTACTTC
13 NA TRBJ2-7 NA TRBV5-6 CASTASKSYEQYF TGTGCCAGCACCGCATCGAAATCCTACGAGCAGTACTTC
13 NA TRBJ2-7 few TRBV9 CASSSSPGYEQYF TGTGCCAGCAGCTCATCCCCGGGGTACGAGCAGTACTTC
13 NA TRBJ2-5 few TRBV20-1 CSATAGTQETQYF TGCAGTGCCACGGCGGGTACCCAAGAGACCCAGTACTTC
18 TRBD2 TRBJ2-3 few TRBV7-8 CASSVGATSGGAVDTQYF TGTGCCAGCAGCGTAGGGGCCACTAGCGGGGGGGCAGTAGATACGCAGTATTTT
16 NA TRBJ2-2 few TRBV5-5 CASRQGPNANTGELFF TGTGCCAGCAGACAGGGCCCAAACGCGAACACCGGGGAGCTGTTTTTT
15 NA TRBJ2-6 many TRBV9 CASSFSRGGANVLTF TGTGCCAGCAGCTTTAGTCGGGGTGGGGCCAACGTCCTGACTTTC